The 12 T cell receptor beta chains below come from one sample, sequenced in a study of blood T cells in healthy people across ages. Alongside a J-beta primer mix, a sample-barcoded 5' primer served in a second PCR lasting roughly 7 to 11 cycles. TCRdb independently ran MiXCR on the 5' RACE reads; one entry per CDR3 protein. The table has 600,000 or so distinct CDR3 sequences, approximately 30% seen once. Material for sequencing was blood. The receptors were sampled from a woman of 80 years or more in good health.

The genes are TRBV18 and TRBJ2-7; TRBD2 matches at 8 bases. Germline trimming cut 1 base from V and 7 bases from J; bases unmatched to any gene: 12. This CDR3 region has 16 residues. Germline CDR1 and CDR2: KGHSH and LQKENI. The CDR3 DNA reads as TGTGCCAGCTCACCACTCGGGGGGGGCGGTAACAATGAGCAGTACTTC. Translating it yields CASSPLGGGGNNEQYF.

This clonotype was seen ten or more times. The V and J genes are TRBV20-1 and TRBJ1-2; 7 bases line up with TRBD1. The V gene end was trimmed by 3 bases and the J gene end by 1 base; junction bases not matched to a gene: 8. Per the germline V gene, CDR1 is DFQATT and CDR2 is SNEGSKA (reference sequence). This CDR3 comprises 15 residues. As DNA, the CDR3 is TGCAGTGCTAGCCCCAGGGGGGGAAATAACTATGGCTACACCTTC. This translates into CSASPRGGNNYGYTF.

This clonotype was detected ten times or more. The chain joins TRBV2 to TRBJ2-5; no clear D. CDR1 and CDR2 (germline): SNHLY, FYNNEI. CDR3 length: 12 residues. Trimming took 4 bases from V and 3 from J, leaving 6 bases between them. CDR3 residues: CASSGQKETQYF. Written as DNA, the CDR3 is TGTGCCAGCAGTGGCCAGAAAGAGACCCAGTACTTC.

The CDR3 protein is CASRGTGGWNTEAFF. DNA for the CDR3: TGTGCCAGCAGGGGGACAGGGGGATGGAACACTGAAGCTTTCTTT. The chain combines TRBV12-3 or TRBV12-4 with TRBJ1-1; 11 bases are shared with TRBD1. Germline trimming cut 6 bases from V and 1 base from J; bases unmatched to any gene: 4. This CDR3 has 15 residues.

The chain carries TRBV20-1 and TRBJ2-7; 8 bases align to TRBD2. This CDR3 has 16 amino acids. Germline-derived CDR1 and CDR2 are DFQATT and SNEGSKA (reference sequence). V gave up 6 bases and J gave up 7 bases; unmatched junction bases: 20. CDR3 coding DNA: TGCAGTGCGCCCAGGCGACTGGGCGGGGGGCGAAATGAGCAGTACTTC. Amino acids: CSAPRRLGGGRNEQYF.

This sequence joins TRBV5-1 and TRBJ1-1; D is undetermined. Per the germline V gene, CDR1 is SGHRS and CDR2 is YFSETQ. V was clipped by 4 bases and J by 3 bases, with 13 bases between them. The length of the CDR3 is 14 residues. For the CDR3, the DNA is TGCGCCAGCAGCGCCATTTTAGCGGACACTGAAGCTTTCTTT. Amino acid sequence: CASSAILADTEAFF.

This clonotype was detected ten times or more. The rearrangement links TRBV29-1 to TRBJ2-7; TRBD2 matches 8 bases. V dropped 5 bases and J dropped 1; count of bases not matched to a gene: 4. The CDR3 loop spans 13 amino acids. Germline lookup yields CDR1 SQVTM and CDR2 ANQGSEA. The CDR3 DNA follows: TGCAGCGTTTGGTTAGCGGGGTCCTACGAGCAGTACTTC. It encodes CSVWLAGSYEQYF.

At least ten counts were recorded for this clonotype. V gene TRBV3-1 combines with J gene TRBJ2-5, with unresolved D. The V gene lost 1 base and the J gene lost 4 bases, with 7 bases spanning the gap. The germline CDR1 and CDR2 sequences are LGHDT and YNNKEL (reference sequence). The CDR3 is 13 amino acids. The CDR3 DNA reads as TGTGCCAGCAGCCAAGGGAGAGGAGAGACCCAGTACTTC. Translated, it gives CASSQGRGETQYF.

This clonotype appeared many times. The chain carries TRBV14 and TRBJ1-6; 7 bases map to TRBD1. With 3 bases clipped from V and 7 bases from J, the junction kept 3 bases outside the gene matches. Germline CDR1 and CDR2: SGHDN and FVKESK. This CDR3 has 14 amino acids. The CDR3 loop is CASSQGQRNSPLHF. The CDR3 DNA reads as TGTGCCAGCAGCCAGGGACAGCGGAATTCACCCCTCCACTTT.

This chain joins TRBV2 and TRBJ2-5; either TRBD1 or TRBD2 may fit D (5 bases each). The CDR3 is made up of 14 amino acids. Trimming pared 3 bases from V and 5 bases from J, leaving 13 bases between. Germline assignment: CDR1 SNHLY and CDR2 FYNNEI. The CDR3 spells CASSEVRGVETQYF. The CDR3 DNA sequence: TGTGCCAGCAGTGAGGTTCGAGGGGTGGAGACCCAGTACTTC.

This clonotype was recorded many times. This chain uses TRBV10-3 with TRBJ1-2; D gene unclear. Trimming took 3 bases from V and 4 from J, leaving 12 bases between them. The CDR3 contains 14 residues. Germline loops: CDR1 ENHRY, CDR2 SYGVKD. CDR3 in amino acids: CAISDSGRPYGYTF. Here the CDR3 DNA reads TGTGCCATCAGTGACTCAGGACGCCCCTATGGCTACACCTTC.

On this clonotype: At one boundary the junction diverges from the germline segment, which might be a read error. The chain couples TRBV5-1 to TRBJ2-3; 12 bases align to TRBD2. Germline V gives CDR1 SGHRS, CDR2 YFSETQ. This CDR3 region has 17 residues. CDR3 region: CASRDLLAGGSTDSQYF. In DNA, the CDR3 is TGCGCCAGCAGGGACTTACTAGCGGGGGGTAGCACAGATTCGCAGTATTTT.